One and the same sample provided the 15 T cell receptor beta chains below, sequenced in a study of early T cells in non-severe SARS-CoV-2 infection. From the 5' RACE reads, TCRdb called clonotypes with MiXCR, one entry per CDR3 protein. This sample has roughly 90,000 distinct CDR3 sequences, with over 11% found just once. The sample comprised whole blood. The receptors originated from an adult who was a healthcare worker with PCR-confirmed SARS-CoV-2 infection or an uninfected control (not recorded which).

This clonotype was seen at least ten times. This chain joins TRBV18 and TRBJ1-3, with a possible D match to TRBD1 (5 bases). With 0 bases removed from V and 4 bases from J, the gap between germline ends came to 13 bases. The CDR3 loop spans 16 amino acids. Germline assignment: CDR1 KGHSH and CDR2 LQKENI. CDR3 in amino acids: CASSPPFGGRGNTIYF. DNA for the CDR3: TGTGCCAGCTCACCACCTTTCGGGGGTCGAGGAAACACCATATATTTT.

This clonotype was counted at least ten times. The chain is built from TRBV4-2 and TRBJ2-4, with D perhaps matching TRBD1 or TRBD2 (6 bases each). V was cut by 1 base and J by 7 bases, with 14 bases left in between. CDR3 size: 15 residues. Germline CDR1 LGHNA, CDR2 YNFKEQ. CDR3 sequence (DNA): TGTGCCAGCAGCCAAGGAGGAGGGGGGCAGAACATTCAGTACTTC. It translates to CASSQGGGGQNIQYF.

The chain joins TRBV20-1 to TRBJ2-2; a possible D gene is TRBD1 (6 bases). The CDR3 has 14 amino acids. Germline V gene data show CDR1 as DFQATT and CDR2 as SNEGSKA (reference sequence). Trimming took off 0 bases at V and 1 base at J, with 6 bases between the two ends. This chain's CDR3 is CSARDRGNTGELFF. The DNA for the CDR3 is TGCAGTGCTAGAGACAGGGGGAACACCGGGGAGCTGTTTTTT.

There are many counts of this clonotype. J is TRBJ2-1 and V is TRBV28, with D maybe TRBD2 (6 bases). Between the trimmed V and J ends, which lost 8 bases and 0 bases, there was a span of 20 bases. The CDR3 spans 17 residues. Germline V gene sequence: CDR1 MDHEN, CDR2 SYDVKM. CDR3 in amino acids: CASSPRRETSSYNEQFF. CDR3 in DNA: TGTGCCAGCTCCCCCCGGAGGGAAACGAGCTCCTACAATGAGCAGTTCTTC.

Only a few counts were recorded for this clonotype. The chain recombines TRBV11-2 with TRBJ1-2; 7 bases align to TRBD1. The V gene end was trimmed by 5 bases and the J gene end by 8 bases; junction bases not matched to a gene: 5. The length of the CDR3 is 12 residues. Germline V gene data show CDR1 as SGHAT and CDR2 as FQNNGV. The CDR3 protein is CASSQRQGGYTF. Written as DNA, the CDR3 is TGTGCCAGCAGCCAAAGACAGGGAGGCTACACCTTC.

The V and J genes are TRBV28 and TRBJ2-6, with 9 bases identical to TRBD1. V shed 9 bases and J 2 bases; nucleotides not matched to a gene: 8. CDR3 size: 16 residues. In germline, CDR1 is MDHEN, CDR2 SYDVKM. The CDR3 region is CASLSQGAAGANVLTF. The CDR3 DNA follows: TGTGCCAGTCTCTCACAGGGGGCGGCTGGGGCCAACGTCCTGACTTTC.

This clonotype was detected many times. The gene calls are TRBV6-1 and TRBJ2-3, with a tentative D call TRBD1 (6 bases). CDR3 length equals 15 residues. The V and J ends lost 4 bases and 5 bases respectively, with 16 bases between them. Germline loops: CDR1 MNHNS, CDR2 SASEGT. The CDR3, as DNA: TGTGCCAGCAGTGGTTACAGGGATGGAAGAGATACGCAGTATTTT. Translating it yields CASSGYRDGRDTQYF.

The chain has TRBV5-1 and TRBJ1-1; TRBD1 matches at 11 bases. The germline V gene encodes CDR1 SGHRS and CDR2 YFSETQ. V was clipped by 5 bases and J by 2 bases; unmatched bases: 11. CDR3 length: 17 residues. The CDR3 region is CASRRAGTGGPNTEAFF. CDR3 nucleotides: TGCGCCAGCAGGCGCGCGGGGACAGGGGGACCTAACACTGAAGCTTTCTTT. The entire variable domain, with the rest obtained from reference TRBV5-1 and TRBJ1-1, is as follows: KAGVTQTPRYLIKTRGQQVTLSCSPISGHRSVSWYQQTPGQGLQFLFEYFSETQRNKGNFPGRFSGRQFSNSRSEMNVSTLELGDSALYLCASRRAGTGGPNTEAFFGQGTRLTVV.

DNA of the CDR3: TGTGCCAGCAGCTTAACTCTCGGAGCGGGAGGCACAGATACGCAGTATTTT. Protein product: CASSLTLGAGGTDTQYF. The chain recombines TRBV11-2 with TRBJ2-3; 8 bases are a match to TRBD2. The CDR3 loop spans 17 amino acids. CDR1 SGHAT and CDR2 FQNNGV come from the germline V gene. The J segment lost 1 base and the V segment lost 2 bases, leaving 8 bases of the junction unmatched. The entire variable domain, with the rest obtained from reference TRBV11-2 and TRBJ2-3, is as follows: EAGVAQSPRYKIIEKRQSVAFWCNPISGHATLYWYQQILGQGPKLLIQFQNNGVVDDSQLPKDRFSAERLKGVDSTLKIQPAKLEDSAVYLCASSLTLGAGGTDTQYFGPGTRLTVL.

This clonotype turned up a few times. This chain joins TRBV25-1 and TRBJ1-1, with a possible D match to TRBD1 (5 bases). Germline CDR1 reads MGHDK; CDR2 reads SYGVNS. V was clipped by 7 bases and J by 9 bases, with 15 bases between them. This CDR3 has 12 amino acids. The CDR3 spells CASMNRRTQAFF. The DNA of the CDR3 is TGTGCCAGCATGAACAGGCGAACCCAAGCTTTCTTT.

This clonotype appeared many times. The V gene is TRBV11-2, the J gene TRBJ1-2; D uncertain. V was pared by 4 bases and J by 4 bases, with 16 bases between. CDR1 and CDR2 from the germline V gene are SGHAT and FQNNGV. This CDR3 spans 15 amino acids. The CDR3 sequence: CASSSTREGVYGYTF. The CDR3 nucleotides read TGTGCCAGCAGCTCTACGAGGGAGGGCGTCTATGGCTACACCTTC.

This chain links TRBV4-1 with TRBJ1-1; D gene uncertain. Per germline, CDR1 MGHRA and CDR2 YSYEKL. The CDR3 contains 15 residues. Trimming removed 4 bases from V and 0 bases from J, with 12 bases in between. This chain's CDR3 is CASSLGAGLNTEAFF. The CDR3 DNA is TGCGCCAGCAGCCTAGGTGCCGGATTGAACACTGAAGCTTTCTTT.

This clonotype was seen a handful of times. The rearrangement uses TRBV9 and TRBJ1-4, with 10 bases matching TRBD1. This CDR3 region has 14 residues. CDR1 is SGDLS, CDR2 YYNGEE, per germline. The junction had 4 bases not matched to a gene; V was cut back by 4 bases and J by 7 bases. The chain's CDR3 is CASSFRDRGEKLFF. The CDR3 DNA follows: TGTGCCAGCAGCTTCCGGGACAGGGGTGAAAAACTGTTTTTT.

At least ten counts were recorded for this clonotype. The rearrangement joins TRBV13 to TRBJ2-7, with D unclear. V shed 0 bases and J shed 6 bases, with 9 bases lying between them. This CDR3 comprises 13 residues. The germline CDR1 and CDR2 sequences are PRHDT and FYEKMQ (reference sequence). The CDR3 loop is CASSLGRVTEQYF. The DNA for the CDR3 is TGTGCCAGCAGCTTAGGCCGGGTGACCGAGCAGTACTTC.

This clonotype was counted only a few times. The gene calls are TRBV6-4 and TRBJ2-3; TRBD2 might be the D (6 bases). In germline, CDR1 is MRHNA, CDR2 SNTAGT. There are 15 residues in the CDR3. The V end was cut by 6 bases, the J end by 0 bases, with 13 bases between. CDR3 bases: TGTGCCAGCAGCCGAACGGGGGATAGCACAGATACGCAGTATTTT. Amino acids: CASSRTGDSTDTQYF.